The T cell receptor (beta chain) under discussion was sequenced for a study of OX40 agonist ivuxolimab in advanced cancers. Looking at the study overall: Anti-PD-1, anti-PD-L1 or anti-CTLA-4 therapy given earlier was allowed, and 40% had some. Study-level results: Partial responders at 0.1-3.0 mg/kg had among the lowest clonal expansion.

Produced via immunoSEQ multiplex PCR; TCRdb's table is partial and in-frame only. The sample contains around 30,000 clones, roughly 80% of which appear only once. Details on this clone: What it binds is not known.

The CDR3 has 15 amino acids. V was trimmed by 0 bases and J by 3 bases, leaving 11 bases between them. Germline CDR1 reads SGHRS; CDR2 reads YFSETQ. The clonotype was recovered from an adult with an advanced solid tumor such as melanoma, head and neck, liver or kidney cancer. The sequenced sample was CD4+ or CD8+ T cells sorted from blood, obtained in a trial of the OX40 agonist ivuxolimab. V is TRBV5-1 and J is TRBJ2-3, with unresolved D. The CDR3 nucleotides are TGCGCCAGCAGCTTGGCCGGAGACGTTACAGATACGCAGTATTTT. Translation: CASSLAGDVTDTQYF.